One T cell receptor beta chain is described in this entry. Its antigen is undetermined. The entry originates in a study of monozygotic twins with inflammatory bowel disease. Every TCR library consumed around 4,000 ng of total RNA. Reprocessing the 5' RACE reads, TCRdb reports a single entry for every CDR3 protein and omits DNA. In total, the table holds 80,000 or so distinct CDR3 sequences. General study points: Patient-specific immunosuppressive treatments may have made repertoires more variable. It was not supported that a single strong signal or clonotype was associated with IBD. Between concordant and discordant twins, repertoire similarity failed to differ, a result that limited power may explain.

This CDR3 comprises 14 residues. Germline V gives CDR1 KGHSH, CDR2 LQKENI. The chain employs TRBV18 and TRBJ1-4; the D call of TRBD1 rests on TCRdb alone, since no DNA is present to check it. The TCR sequence derives from a human donor with ulcerative colitis or Crohn's disease, or a healthy co-twin of an affected twin (not recorded which). Sequenced material: blood. The CDR3 sequence is CASSSGAADEKLFF.